Sequencing of this T cell receptor (beta chain) was carried out in a study of identical twins. Through template switching, a universal primer site was introduced, and the cDNA contained unique molecular identifiers. MiXCR was run by TCRdb on the 5' RACE reads, yielding one entry per CDR3 protein. This sample has about 660,000 distinct CDR3 sequences; approximately 9% occur once, and the top ten carry around 0.95%. General study results and limits: Weaker excess sharing between twins was seen in beta out-of-frame sequences.

As to this clonotype: Its antigen is not identified.

The CDR3 is 12 amino acids. The germline V gene has CDR1 GTSNPN and CDR2 SVGIG (reference sequence). Trimming left V 2 bases short and J 6 bases short, with 9 bases between. This sample also belongs to another study, concerning yellow fever vaccine responses in identical twins.

The receptor comes from a woman in her late teens or twenties in good health. The source material was PBMCs. This sequence joins TRBV30 and TRBJ2-3; D gene unclear. The CDR3 is CAWSPNTDTQYF. DNA for the CDR3: TGTGCCTGGAGTCCGAATACGGATACGCAGTATTTT.